This T cell receptor beta chain was retrieved from a study of T cells in Graves' hyperthyroidism and ophthalmopathy. The table lists this clonotype with many counts. As yet, its antigen is unknown. Study-level results: The blood repertoire included most of the expanded thyroid clonotypes above 0.001. The authors' 13 V-J model separated ophthalmopathy from stable hyperthyroidism.

Germline V gene lookup returns CDR1 SGHAT and CDR2 FQNNGV. V shed 5 bases and J 4 bases; nucleotides not matched to a gene: 11. The CDR3 runs to 16 residues. Participants, patients aged 18 to 65, had newly diagnosed hyperthyroidism with a duration under 2 months. PBMCs were collected from an approximately 10 ml volume of fresh peripheral blood. TCR beta CDR3 region amplification was performed from RNA transcripts. Initially, a first-round RT-PCR of the TCR CDR3 employed the HTBI primer set. TCRdb fed the multiplex PCR reads into MiXCR, producing one record per CDR3 protein. Of approximately 630,000 distinct CDR3 sequences in the sample, roughly 17% were seen once.

The V call is TRBV11-2, the J call TRBJ2-1; TRBD2 aligns across 7 bases. The origin of this receptor is a young woman with Graves' hyperthyroidism. Specimen: blood. The CDR3 DNA is TGTGCCAGCAGCACCAGACGGCTAGCGGTGTACAATGAGCAGTTCTTC. Translating it yields CASSTRRLAVYNEQFF.